The clone carrying this TCR beta chain occurred a few times. What it recognizes is unknown. The sample has other DNA sequences that encode this CDR3 too. These data belong to a study of cytomegalovirus exposure and HLA in healthy donors. Points from the study as a whole: Cytomegalovirus association was assigned to some 160 TCR beta chains.

The CDR3 runs 15 residues. Trimming cost V 0 bases and J 4 bases, with 8 bases left between them. Germline CDR1 and CDR2: SGHRS and YFSETQ. Primers: 60 Vbeta forward and 13 Jbeta reverse. Profiling relied on immunoSEQ multiplex PCR, and the TCRdb table lists in-frame clones only, not all of them. The sample has approximately 120,000 clones, roughly 17% seen once. Every donor was a healthy person donating bone marrow. The receptor was derived from a female donor in good health and CMV-seropositive. The V and J genes are TRBV5-1 and TRBJ2-6; no clear D gene. Specimen: PBMCs. The CDR3 loop reads CASSLVLSGANVLTF. The DNA of the CDR3 is TGCGCCAGCAGCTTGGTCCTGTCCGGGGCCAACGTCCTGACTTTC. Supplemented by reference TRBV5-1 and TRBJ2-6, the full variable domain reads KAGVTQTPRYLIKTRGQQVTLSCSPISGHRSVSWYQQTPGQGLQFLFEYFSETQRNKGNFPGRFSGRQFSNSRSEMNVSTLELGDSALYLCASSLVLSGANVLTFGAGSRLTVL.